This T cell receptor gamma chain was retrieved from a study of γδ T cells in repeated Plasmodium falciparum infection. Whole-study context: Sampling occurred at baseline, pre-infection for selected infections, and 21 days post-infection. Some Malian samples span acute malaria episodes; others come from no-transmission periods. General observations from the study: Donors in Mali lived in a small rural village, largely one ethnic group.

TCRdb re-processed the multiplex PCR reads via CATT. Counted here are approximately 25,000 gamma-chain clones, around 3% occurring once; the ten biggest clones make up roughly a third. Bulk repertoires came from Vgamma9/Vdelta2+ or Vdelta2-negative gammadelta T cells flow-sorted from PBMC. This clone was seen only a few times. Its antigen is still unknown. The translation of this DNA and the TCRdb protein of a much larger clone differ at residue 12, probably owing to a read error; the protein shown here is translated from the DNA. The germline V gene has CDR1 EGSNGY and CDR2 YDSYNSKV. The CDR3 runs to 14 residues.

The origin of this receptor is a pool of human donors (malaria-infected and uninfected, not separated). Material: gamma-delta T cells from blood. With the J gene uncalled, the V gene is TRGV2. CDR3: CATWDVGGSYKELF. Here the CDR3 DNA reads TGTGCCACCTGGGACGTTGGAGGTAGTTATAAGGAACTCTTT.